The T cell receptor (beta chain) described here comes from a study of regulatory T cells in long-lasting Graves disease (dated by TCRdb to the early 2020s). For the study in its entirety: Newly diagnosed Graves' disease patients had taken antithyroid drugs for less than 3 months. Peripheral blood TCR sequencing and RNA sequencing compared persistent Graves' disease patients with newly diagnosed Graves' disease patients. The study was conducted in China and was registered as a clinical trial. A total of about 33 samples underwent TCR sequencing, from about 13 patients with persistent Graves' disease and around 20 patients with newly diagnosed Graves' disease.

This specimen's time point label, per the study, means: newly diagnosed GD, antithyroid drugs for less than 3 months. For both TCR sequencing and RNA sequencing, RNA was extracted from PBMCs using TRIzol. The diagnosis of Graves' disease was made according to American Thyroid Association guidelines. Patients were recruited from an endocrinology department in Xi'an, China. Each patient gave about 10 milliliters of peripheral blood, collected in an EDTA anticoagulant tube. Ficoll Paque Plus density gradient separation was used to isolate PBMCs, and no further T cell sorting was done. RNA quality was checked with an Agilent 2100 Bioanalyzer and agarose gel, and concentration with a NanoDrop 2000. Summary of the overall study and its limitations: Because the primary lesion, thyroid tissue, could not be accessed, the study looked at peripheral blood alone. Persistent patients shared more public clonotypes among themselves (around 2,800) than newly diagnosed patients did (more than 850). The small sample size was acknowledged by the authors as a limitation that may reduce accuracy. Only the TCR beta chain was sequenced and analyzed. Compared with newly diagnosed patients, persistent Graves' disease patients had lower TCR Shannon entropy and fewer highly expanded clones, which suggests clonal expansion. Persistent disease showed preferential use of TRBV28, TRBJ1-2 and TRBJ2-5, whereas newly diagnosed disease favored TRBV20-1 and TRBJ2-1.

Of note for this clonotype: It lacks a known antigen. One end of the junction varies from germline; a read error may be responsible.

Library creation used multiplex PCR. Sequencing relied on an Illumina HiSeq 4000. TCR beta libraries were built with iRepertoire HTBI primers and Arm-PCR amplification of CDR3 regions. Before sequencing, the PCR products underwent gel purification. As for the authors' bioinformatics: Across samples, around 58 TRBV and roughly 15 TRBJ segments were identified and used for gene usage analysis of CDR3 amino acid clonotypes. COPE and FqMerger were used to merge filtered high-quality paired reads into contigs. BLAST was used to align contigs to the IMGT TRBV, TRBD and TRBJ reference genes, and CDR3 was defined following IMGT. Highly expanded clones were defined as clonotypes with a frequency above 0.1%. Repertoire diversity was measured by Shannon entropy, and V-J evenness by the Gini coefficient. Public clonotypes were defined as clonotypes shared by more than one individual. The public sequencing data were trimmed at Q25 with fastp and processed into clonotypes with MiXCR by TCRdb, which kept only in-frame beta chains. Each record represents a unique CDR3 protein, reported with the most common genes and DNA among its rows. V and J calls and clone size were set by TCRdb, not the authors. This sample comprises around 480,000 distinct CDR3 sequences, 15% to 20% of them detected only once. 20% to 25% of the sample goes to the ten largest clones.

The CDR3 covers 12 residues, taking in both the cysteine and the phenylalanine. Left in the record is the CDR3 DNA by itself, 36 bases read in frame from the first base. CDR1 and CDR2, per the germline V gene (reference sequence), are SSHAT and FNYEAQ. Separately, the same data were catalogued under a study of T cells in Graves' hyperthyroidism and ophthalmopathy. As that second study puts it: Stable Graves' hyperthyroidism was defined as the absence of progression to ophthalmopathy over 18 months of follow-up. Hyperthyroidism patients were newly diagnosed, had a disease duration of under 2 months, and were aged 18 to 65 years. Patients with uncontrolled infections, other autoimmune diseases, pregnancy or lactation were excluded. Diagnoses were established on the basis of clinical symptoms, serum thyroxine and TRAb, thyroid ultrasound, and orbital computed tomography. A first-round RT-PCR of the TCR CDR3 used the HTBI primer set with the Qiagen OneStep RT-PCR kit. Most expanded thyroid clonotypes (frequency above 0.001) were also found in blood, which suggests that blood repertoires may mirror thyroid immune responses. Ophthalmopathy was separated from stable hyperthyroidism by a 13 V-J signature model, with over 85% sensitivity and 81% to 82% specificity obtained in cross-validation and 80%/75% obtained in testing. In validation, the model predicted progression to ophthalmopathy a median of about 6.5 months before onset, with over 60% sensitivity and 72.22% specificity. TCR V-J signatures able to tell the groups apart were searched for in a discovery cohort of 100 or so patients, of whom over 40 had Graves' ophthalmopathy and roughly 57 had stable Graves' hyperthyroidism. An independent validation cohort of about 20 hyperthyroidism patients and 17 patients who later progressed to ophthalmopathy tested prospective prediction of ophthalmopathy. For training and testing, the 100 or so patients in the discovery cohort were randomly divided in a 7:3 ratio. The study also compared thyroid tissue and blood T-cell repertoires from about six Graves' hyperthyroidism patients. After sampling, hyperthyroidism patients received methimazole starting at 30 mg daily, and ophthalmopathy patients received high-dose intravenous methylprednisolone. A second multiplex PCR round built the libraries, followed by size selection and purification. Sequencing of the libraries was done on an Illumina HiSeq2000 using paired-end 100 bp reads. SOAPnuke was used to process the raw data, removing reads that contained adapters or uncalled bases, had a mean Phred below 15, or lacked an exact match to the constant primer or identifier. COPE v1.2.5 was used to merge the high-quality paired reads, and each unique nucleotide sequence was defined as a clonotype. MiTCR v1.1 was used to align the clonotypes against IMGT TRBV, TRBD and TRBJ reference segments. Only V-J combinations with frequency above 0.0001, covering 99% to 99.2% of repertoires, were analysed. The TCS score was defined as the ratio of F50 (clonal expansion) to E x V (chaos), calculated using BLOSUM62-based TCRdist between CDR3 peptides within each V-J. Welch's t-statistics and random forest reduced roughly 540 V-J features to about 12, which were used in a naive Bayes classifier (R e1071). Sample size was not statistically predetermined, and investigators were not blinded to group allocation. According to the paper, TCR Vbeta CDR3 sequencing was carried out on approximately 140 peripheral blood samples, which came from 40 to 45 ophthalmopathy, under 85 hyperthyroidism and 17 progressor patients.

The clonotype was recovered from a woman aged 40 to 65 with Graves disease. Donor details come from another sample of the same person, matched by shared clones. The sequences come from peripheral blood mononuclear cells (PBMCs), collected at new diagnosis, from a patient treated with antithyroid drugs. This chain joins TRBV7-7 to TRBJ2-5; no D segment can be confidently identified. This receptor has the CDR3 CASSHGQETQYF. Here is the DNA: TGTGCTAGCAGCCACGGACAAGAGACCCAGTACTTC.